This TCR beta chain was sequenced during a study of shared clonotypes between healthy human individuals. Comments on this clone: Its antigen is currently unknown.

TCRdb's copy holds only in-frame clones and misses some; the assay was immunoSEQ multiplex PCR. There are 400,000 to 500,000 clones in the sample; 70% to 85% occur only once, and roughly 12% lies in the top ten. Overall study results and limits: Enrolling few donors narrowed the genetic and exposure-history diversity that was represented.

The TCR was taken from a woman aged 40 to 50 in good health. Some clones in this sample may be carry-over from other donors' samples. The sequenced material came from PBMCs.

As DNA, the CDR3 is TGTGCCAGCTGCCAGCCTGGATCCTACGAGCAGTACTTC. It specifies CASCQPGSYEQYF. This chain uses TRBV28 with TRBJ2-7; D gene uncertain. Trimming took 8 bases from V and 1 from J, leaving 12 bases between them. Germline CDR1 reads MDHEN; CDR2 reads SYDVKM. This CDR3 spans 13 amino acids.